These T cell receptor beta chains were read from a single sample in a study of blood T cell repertoires in COVID-19. Sequencing was performed with immunoSEQ multiplex PCR; in TCRdb, only in-frame clones are kept and a portion is missing. The table shows about 150,000 clones, with around four fifths occurring only once. The sequenced sample was peripheral blood. The receptors here all came from a woman over 75 with acute or convalescent COVID-19. Both conserved end residues are part of each CDR3. The D gene is left open where the match is weak. A row's size may be missing; if present it is once, few, many or a size class.

clone size,V gene,D gene,J gene,CDR3 protein,CDR3 DNA
few,TRBV5-1,NA,TRBJ2-7,CASSSDKVYEQYF,TGCGCCAGCAGCTCGGACAAGGTCTACGAGCAGTACTTC
NA,TRBV5-1,NA,TRBJ1-3,CASSLALSGNTIYF,TGCGCCAGCAGCTTGGCTCTCTCTGGAAACACCATATATTTT
NA,TRBV19,NA,TRBJ2-2,CASRLAENTGELFF,TGTGCCAGTAGACTAGCAGAGAACACCGGGGAGCTGTTTTTT
NA,TRBV7-2,NA,TRBJ2-7,CASSGDRFEQYF,TGTGCCAGCAGCGGCGACAGGTTCGAGCAGTACTTC
NA,TRBV11-2,NA,TRBJ2-5,CASSSDPGETRETQYF,TGTGCCAGCAGCTCCGACCCGGGAGAGACACGGGAGACCCAGTACTTC
NA,TRBV5-5,NA,TRBJ1-4,CASSPQGLEKLFF,TGTGCCAGCAGCCCTCAGGGCCTTGAAAAACTGTTTTTT
NA,TRBV7-3,TRBD1,TRBJ2-1,CASSAGQGLYNEQFF,TGTGCCAGCAGCGCGGGACAGGGGCTCTACAATGAGCAGTTCTTC
NA,TRBV4-2,TRBD2,TRBJ2-3,CASSQEASGGRDTQYF,TGTGCCAGCAGCCAAGAGGCTAGCGGGGGCCGGGATACGCAGTATTTT
NA,TRBV19,TRBD1,TRBJ1-1,CASSNQGARGTEAFF,TGTGCCAGTAGTAACCAGGGGGCGCGGGGCACTGAAGCTTTCTTT
NA,TRBV6-5,NA,TRBJ1-5,CASITGQGHQPQHF,TGTGCCAGCATTACGGGCCAGGGCCATCAGCCCCAGCATTTT
NA,TRBV18,NA,TRBJ1-1,CASSPSSPVEAFF,TGTGCCAGCTCACCGAGTAGCCCAGTTGAAGCTTTCTTT
many,TRBV10-1,NA,TRBJ1-1,CASSGSPRGTEAFF,TGCGCCAGCAGTGGTAGCCCAAGAGGCACTGAAGCTTTCTTT
once,TRBV7-3,TRBD2,TRBJ2-3,CASSPTGAGGYEDTQYF,TGTGCCAGCAGCCCCACAGGTGCGGGAGGGTATGAAGATACGCAGTATTTT
NA,TRBV6-5,TRBD2,TRBJ2-5,CASSYSGLEETQYF,TGTGCCAGCAGTTACTCAGGACTAGAAGAGACCCAGTACTTC
NA,TRBV18,NA,TRBJ1-1,CASSPWGGEMNTEAFF,TGTGCCAGCTCACCATGGGGAGGGGAGATGAACACTGAAGCTTTCTTT
NA,TRBV3-1/TRBV3-2,TRBD1,TRBJ1-1,CASSQWDRGRAFF,TGTGCCAGCAGCCAATGGGACAGGGGGCGAGCTTTCTTT
NA,TRBV4-1,TRBD1,TRBJ1-4,CASSQGDSLNEKLFF,TGCGCCAGCAGCCAAGGGGACAGCCTTAATGAAAAACTGTTTTTT
NA,TRBV19,TRBD1,TRBJ1-1,CASRSGTGRFTEAFF,TGTGCCAGTAGGTCGGGGACAGGGAGATTTACTGAAGCTTTCTTT
NA,TRBV25-1,NA,TRBJ2-1,CASASNYNEQFF,TGTGCCAGCGCGTCGAACTACAATGAGCAGTTCTTC
NA,TRBV6-5,NA,TRBJ1-3,CASRGLSSGNTIYF,TGTGCCAGCAGAGGACTGAGCTCTGGAAACACCATATATTTT
NA,TRBV4-1,TRBD2,TRBJ2-2,CASSRKSSGEGTGELFF,TGCGCCAGCAGCCGCAAATCTAGCGGGGAGGGCACCGGGGAGCTGTTTTTT
NA,TRBV27,NA,TRBJ1-6,CASTPAVFGDNSPLHF,TGTGCCAGCACCCCTGCAGTGTTCGGGGATAATTCACCCCTCCACTTT
few,TRBV21-1,NA,TRBJ2-3,CASSVRQTDTQYF,TGTGCCAGCAGCGTCCGACAGACAGATACGCAGTATTTT
NA,TRBV4-1,NA,TRBJ1-1,CASSPEVRGGTEAFF,TGCGCCAGCAGCCCCGAGGTAAGGGGGGGGACTGAAGCTTTCTTT
NA,TRBV19,NA,TRBJ2-1,CASSIAGEEQFF,TGTGCCAGTAGTATAGCGGGGGAGGAGCAGTTCTTC
NA,TRBV11-3,NA,TRBJ2-2,CASSLVHAGELFF,TGTGCCAGCAGCTTAGTCCATGCCGGGGAGCTGTTTTTT
NA,TRBV5-6,NA,TRBJ2-7,CASSLEVTGIEQYF,TGTGCCAGCAGCTTGGAAGTGACCGGGATCGAGCAGTACTTC
NA,TRBV21-1,NA,TRBJ2-5,CASSKARSEAGNKETQYF,TGTGCCAGCAGCAAAGCTCGGTCCGAGGCGGGAAATAAAGAGACCCAGTACTTC
NA,TRBV27,NA,TRBJ1-3,CASSGTGTGNTIYF,TGTGCCAGCAGTGGAACGGGGACTGGAAACACCATATATTTT
NA,TRBV29-1,TRBD1,TRBJ2-1,CSVSQGARRKKFF,TGCAGCGTATCTCAGGGGGCCCGGAGAAAAAAGTTCTTC
NA,TRBV2,TRBD1,TRBJ1-1,CASGSGTGGLAEAFF,TGTGCCAGCGGCTCCGGGACAGGGGGTCTGGCTGAAGCTTTCTTT
NA,TRBV6-5,TRBD2,TRBJ2-2,CASSSGTSGRGSRLFF,TGTGCCAGCAGTTCCGGGACTAGCGGGAGGGGTTCGAGGCTGTTTTTT
NA,TRBV6-5,TRBD2,TRBJ2-5,CASSATGAGKTQYF,TGTGCCAGCAGCGCTACAGGAGCGGGAAAGACCCAGTACTTC
NA,TRBV5-1,NA,TRBJ2-1,CASSLEPNEQFF,TGCGCCAGCAGCTTGGAGCCCAATGAGCAGTTCTTC
few,TRBV27,NA,TRBJ2-4,CASSPQVRVVNIQYF,TGTGCCAGCAGTCCCCAGGTTAGAGTCGTAAACATTCAGTACTTC
NA,TRBV5-1,TRBD2,TRBJ2-1,CASSLVASGGIGNEQFF,TGCGCCAGCAGCTTGGTGGCTAGCGGGGGGATCGGCAATGAGCAGTTCTTC
once,TRBV6-5,TRBD2,TRBJ2-7,CASSETSGYEQYF,TGTGCCAGCAGCGAGACTAGCGGATACGAGCAGTACTTC
NA,TRBV11-2,NA,TRBJ1-1,CASSSPVQNTEAFF,TGTGCCAGCAGCTCTCCGGTCCAGAACACTGAAGCTTTCTTT
NA,TRBV6-5,TRBD1,TRBJ1-5,CASSRQGGDQPQHF,TGTGCCAGCAGTAGACAGGGGGGCGATCAGCCCCAGCATTTT
NA,TRBV9,TRBD1,TRBJ2-2,CASSPGQPNTGELFF,TGTGCCAGCAGCCCGGGACAGCCGAACACCGGGGAGCTGTTTTTT
NA,TRBV7-2,NA,TRBJ1-5,CASSLEDGQPQHF,TGTGCCAGCAGCTTGGAGGATGGACAGCCCCAGCATTTT
NA,TRBV5-5,NA,TRBJ2-1,CASSLGGLSNEQFF,TGTGCCAGCAGCTTGGGGGGACTCTCTAATGAGCAGTTCTTC
NA,TRBV7-9,TRBD1,TRBJ1-2,CAGGTAANYGYTF,TGTGCCGGAGGGACAGCTGCTAACTATGGCTACACCTTC
NA,TRBV6-6,NA,TRBJ1-1,CASNPGLRNTEAFF,TGTGCCAGCAATCCGGGACTTCGGAACACTGAAGCTTTCTTT
once,TRBV24-1,TRBD2,TRBJ2-1,CATSDPTSGEQFF,TGTGCCACCAGTGACCCCACTAGCGGCGAGCAGTTCTTC
NA,TRBV3-1/TRBV3-2,NA,TRBJ1-1,CASSLRTGGNTEAFF,TGTGCCAGCAGCCTCCGGACGGGGGGGAACACTGAAGCTTTCTTT
NA,TRBV5-1,NA,TRBJ2-6,CASSLPTSSSGANVLTF,TGCGCCAGCAGCCTCCCGACTAGTAGCTCTGGGGCCAACGTCCTGACTTTC
NA,TRBV7-9,TRBD1,TRBJ1-1,CASSRDRLGTEAFF,TGTGCCAGCAGCCGGGACAGGCTAGGGACTGAAGCTTTCTTT
NA,TRBV11-2,TRBD1,TRBJ1-4,CASSFQTGVGEKLFF,TGTGCCAGCAGCTTCCAAACAGGGGTTGGGGAAAAACTGTTTTTT
NA,TRBV9,NA,TRBJ2-1,CASSVDGDNPNEQFF,TGTGCCAGCAGCGTAGACGGGGATAATCCAAATGAGCAGTTCTTC
once,TRBV6-6,TRBD2,TRBJ2-7,CASTHSGGASYEQYF,TGTGCCAGCACCCACTCGGGGGGGGCCTCCTACGAGCAGTACTTC
NA,TRBV11-2,TRBD1,TRBJ1-6,CASSLGQTRSPLHF,TGTGCCAGCAGCCTGGGACAGACGCGTTCACCCCTCCACTTT
NA,TRBV7-2,TRBD2,TRBJ2-7,CASSPGLAGGLQYF,TGTGCCAGCAGCCCCGGACTAGCGGGAGGTCTACAGTACTTC
few,TRBV6-2/TRBV6-3,TRBD1,TRBJ1-2,CASSQTGSGYTF,TGTGCCAGCAGCCAGACAGGGAGCGGCTACACCTTC
NA,TRBV6-5,TRBD2,TRBJ2-7,CASSYVRTSGDEQYF,TGTGCCAGCAGTTACGTTCGGACTAGCGGGGACGAGCAGTACTTC
NA,TRBV19,NA,TRBJ2-6,CASAGTGANVLTF,TGTGCCAGTGCAGGCACTGGGGCCAACGTCCTGACTTTC
NA,TRBV7-2,NA,TRBJ1-2,CASSPYITGINGYTF,TGTGCCAGCAGCCCCTATATTACAGGGATTAATGGCTACACCTTC
NA,TRBV30,NA,TRBJ2-5,CAWRRVETQYF,TGTGCCTGGAGGCGGGTGGAGACCCAGTACTTC
NA,TRBV4-3,NA,TRBJ1-2,CAPSRRYAGEGRGYTF,TGCGCCCCCAGCCGCCGGTACGCAGGGGAAGGAAGAGGCTACACCTTC
NA,TRBV5-6,NA,TRBJ1-1,CASSAGGNTEAFF,TGTGCCAGCAGCGCGGGGGGGAACACTGAAGCTTTCTTT